The entry that follows covers one TCR beta chain sequence. Its antigen is unidentified. TCRdb fed the reads into MiXCR, producing one record per CDR3 protein. The table lists approximately 770,000 distinct CDR3 sequences, approximately 32% of them singletons, with approximately 14% in the top ten. This sample is drawn from a study of T cell repertoires in cytomegalovirus infection. Study as a whole: Based on public TCR beta signatures, there were indications of CMV infection and of a matching HLA type. Regarding the study as a whole: Predominance within the ex vivo response was attributable to HLA-C-restricted CMV-specific TCR beta clonotypes.

Germline CDR1 is LNHNV and CDR2 is YYDKDF (reference sequence). The V end was cut by 2 bases, the J end by 2 bases, with 10 bases between. The CDR3 spans 15 residues. This sequence was found in a human donor in good health (CMV status not recorded). Some clones in this sample may be carry-over from other donors' samples. The input for sequencing was cultured CD8+ T cells from PBMCs, taken from culture after CMV antigen stimulation. The V and J genes are TRBV15 and TRBJ1-5, with D tentatively TRBD1 (5 bases). The DNA of the CDR3 is TGTGCCACCAGCAGAAGGGGCAACGGCAATCAGCCCCAGCATTTT. Protein: CATSRRGNGNQPQHF.